This T cell receptor (beta chain) was retrieved from a study of identical twins. TCRdb passed the 5' RACE reads through MiXCR, listing each CDR3 protein once. There are fewer than 250,000 distinct CDR3 sequences in the sample; around 10% occur only once, and about 5.5% lies in the top ten. The CDR3 covers 12 residues. The V gene's germline CDR1 is SGHTA and CDR2 FQGNSA. V lost 5 bases to trimming and J lost 9 bases, with 10 bases between them. The clonotype originates from a woman aged 18-29 years in good health. The V gene is TRBV7-2, the J gene TRBJ2-2; D possibly corresponds to TRBD2 (5 bases). Source material: memory (CD45RO+) T cells sorted from blood. This chain's CDR3 is CASSPTRWELFF. For the CDR3, the DNA is TGTGCCAGCAGCCCAACTAGGTGGGAGCTGTTTTTT. The entire variable domain, with the rest obtained from reference TRBV7-2 and TRBJ2-2, is as follows: GAGVSQSPSNKVTEKGKDVELRCDPISGHTALYWYRQSLGQGLEFLIYFQGNSAPDKSGLPSDRFSAERTGGSVSTLTIQRTQQEDSAVYLCASSPTRWELFFGEGSRLTVL.